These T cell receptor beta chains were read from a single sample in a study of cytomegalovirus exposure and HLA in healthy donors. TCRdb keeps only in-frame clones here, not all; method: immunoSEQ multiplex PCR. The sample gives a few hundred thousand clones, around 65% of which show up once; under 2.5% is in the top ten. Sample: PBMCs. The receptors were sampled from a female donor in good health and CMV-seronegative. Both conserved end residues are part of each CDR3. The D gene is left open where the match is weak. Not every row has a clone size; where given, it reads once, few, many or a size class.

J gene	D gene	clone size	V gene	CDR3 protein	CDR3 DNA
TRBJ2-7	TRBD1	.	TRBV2	CASSTGTGGVYEQYF	TGTGCCAGCAGCACCGGGACAGGGGGTGTCTACGAGCAGTACTTC
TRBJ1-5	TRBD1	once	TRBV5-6	CASSRTGGVNQPQHF	TGTGCCAGCAGCCGGACAGGGGGCGTAAATCAGCCCCAGCATTTT
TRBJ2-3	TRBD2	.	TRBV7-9	CSSSLGLAGGSWVTDTQYF	TGTTCCAGCAGCTTAGGTCTAGCGGGAGGAAGTTGGGTCACAGATACGCAGTATTTT
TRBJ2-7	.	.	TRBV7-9	CASSSFLAPYF	TGTGCCAGCAGTTCCTTTCTAGCGCCTTACTTC
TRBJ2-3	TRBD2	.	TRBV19	CASNKRGVPRTSTDTQYF	TGTGCCAGTAACAAGCGGGGGGTCCCTCGAACTAGCACAGATACGCAGTATTTT
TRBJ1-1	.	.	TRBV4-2	CASSQAGNTEAFF	TGTGCCAGCAGCCAAGCAGGGAACACTGAAGCTTTCTTT
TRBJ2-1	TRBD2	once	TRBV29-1	CSVEGTSGTLQYQFF	TGCAGCGTTGAAGGGACTAGCGGGACCTTGCAGTACCAGTTCTTC
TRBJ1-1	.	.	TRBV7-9	CASSPLLEAFF	TGTGCCAGCAGCCCGTTACTTGAAGCTTTCTTT
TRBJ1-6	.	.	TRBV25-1	CASRHTNSPLHF	TGTGCCAGCAGGCACACTAATTCACCCCTCCACTTT
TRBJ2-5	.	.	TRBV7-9	CASSLARGLLQETQYF	TGTGCCAGCAGCTTAGCTCGAGGACTTCTTCAAGAGACCCAGTACTTC
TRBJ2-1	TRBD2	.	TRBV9	CASSLSGRAVPDNEQFF	TGTGCCAGCAGCCTTAGCGGGAGGGCCGTTCCTGACAATGAGCAGTTCTTC
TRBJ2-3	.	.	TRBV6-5	CASSPLSGTDTQYF	TGTGCCAGCAGCCCATTGAGCGGCACAGATACGCAGTATTTT
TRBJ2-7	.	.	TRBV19	CASPQAGIYEQYF	TGTGCCAGCCCCCAGGCGGGGATTTACGAGCAGTACTTC
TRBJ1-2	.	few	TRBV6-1	CASTLAPTGYGYTF	TGTGCCAGCACGCTCGCGCCCACGGGCTATGGCTACACCTTC
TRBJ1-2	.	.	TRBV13	CASSQGLNYGYTF	TGTGCCAGCAGCCAGGGACTTAACTATGGCTACACCTTC
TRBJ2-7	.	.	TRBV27	CASSPSILAVNEQYF	TGTGCCAGCAGCCCGTCTATTTTAGCGGTGAACGAGCAGTACTTC
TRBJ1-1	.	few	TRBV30	CAWSPLWVKKNRLLNTEAFF	TGTGCCTGGAGCCCCCTTTGGGTGAAGAAAAACAGACTATTGAACACTGAAGCTTTCTTT
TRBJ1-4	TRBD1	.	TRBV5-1	CASSPGTGAARQKLFF	TGCGCCAGCAGCCCCGGGACAGGAGCTGCCAGGCAAAAACTGTTTTTT
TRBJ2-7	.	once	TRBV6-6	CASRTGSGYEQYF	TGTGCCAGTAGGACTGGGTCTGGATACGAGCAGTACTTC
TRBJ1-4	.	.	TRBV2	CASSEAQGFNEKLFF	TGTGCCAGCAGTGAAGCACAGGGATTTAATGAAAAACTGTTTTTT
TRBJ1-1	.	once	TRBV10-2	CASSDQGNTEAFF	TGCGCCAGCAGTGATCAGGGGAACACTGAAGCTTTCTTT
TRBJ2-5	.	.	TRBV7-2	CASSLAGGETQYF	TGTGCCAGCAGCTTAGCCGGGGGAGAGACCCAGTACTTC
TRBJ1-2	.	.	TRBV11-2	CASSLSAASNYGYTF	TGTGCCAGCAGCTTGTCGGCGGCGTCTAACTATGGCTACACCTTC
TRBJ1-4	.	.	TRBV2	CATARARTNEKLFF	TGTGCCACCGCGCGGGCCCGAACTAATGAAAAACTGTTTTTT
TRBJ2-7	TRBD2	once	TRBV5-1	CASSRGLAAYEQYF	TGCGCCAGCAGCAGAGGACTAGCCGCCTACGAGCAGTACTTC
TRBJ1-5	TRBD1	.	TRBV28	CASSILGQVEQPQHF	TGTGCCAGCAGTATATTAGGACAGGTCGAGCAGCCCCAGCATTTT
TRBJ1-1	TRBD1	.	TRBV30	CAWDMGRRGITEAFF	TGTGCCTGGGACATGGGCCGCAGGGGGATCACTGAAGCTTTCTTT
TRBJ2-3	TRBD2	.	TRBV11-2	CASSLGSLAGNTDTQYF	TGTGCCAGCAGCTTAGGTTCGCTAGCGGGGAACACAGATACGCAGTATTTT
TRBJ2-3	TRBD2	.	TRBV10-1	CASSARTSGTDTQYF	TGCGCCAGCAGTGCTAGGACTAGCGGGACAGATACGCAGTATTTT
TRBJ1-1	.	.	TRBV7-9	CASSGTQMNTEAFF	TGTGCCAGCAGCGGGACACAAATGAACACTGAAGCTTTCTTT
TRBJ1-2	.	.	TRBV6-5	CASSLLGLNGYTF	TGTGCCAGCAGTCTCCTGGGCTTGAATGGCTACACCTTC
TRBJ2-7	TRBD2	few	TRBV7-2	CASSLGLAGGYEQYF	TGTGCCAGCAGCCTCGGACTAGCGGGAGGCTACGAGCAGTACTTC
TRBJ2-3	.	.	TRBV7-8	CASSGSGLPSTDTQYF	TGTGCCAGCAGTGGATCGGGACTCCCGAGCACAGATACGCAGTATTTT